This entry lists 9 T cell receptor beta chains sequenced from one sample in a study of blood T cell repertoires in COVID-19. Generated by immunoSEQ multiplex PCR, the TCRdb table keeps only in-frame clones and is missing some. The sample lists 250,000 to 350,000 clones; around nine tenths were seen once. The material sequenced was peripheral blood. These receptors originate from a woman aged 50 to 60 with active or convalescent COVID-19.

The rearrangement links TRBV6-6 to TRBJ1-2; 9 bases are shared with TRBD1. The CDR3 has 14 residues. V shed 2 bases and J 8 bases; nucleotides not matched to a gene: 6. The germline gives CDR1 MNHNY, CDR2 SVGAGI (reference sequence). CDR3 protein: CASSYVGGQGGYTF. CDR3 DNA: TGTGCCAGCAGTTACGTGGGAGGACAGGGGGGCTACACCTTC.

CDR3 region: CASTSPGVNQPQHF. The CDR3 bases are TGTGCCAGCACGAGTCCAGGGGTGAATCAGCCCCAGCATTTT. This chain links TRBV6-5 with TRBJ1-5; tentative D call: TRBD1 (6 bases). The CDR3 contains 14 residues. V gave up 7 bases and J gave up 4 bases, with 14 bases separating them. CDR1 is MNHEY, CDR2 SVGAGI, per germline.

The rearrangement links TRBV6-2 or TRBV6-3 to TRBJ2-7; 12 bases fit TRBD2. Per germline, CDR1 MNHEY and CDR2 SVGEGT. CDR3 length: 16 amino acids. V was clipped by 7 bases and J by 2 bases; unmatched bases: 9. Here the CDR3 reads CASTPLGLAGTYEQYF. As DNA, the CDR3 is TGTGCCAGCACCCCCCTCGGACTAGCGGGAACCTACGAGCAGTACTTC.

Only one count was recorded for this clone. This chain links TRBV29-1 with TRBJ1-5, with TRBD1 matching 7 bases. CDR1 and CDR2 from the germline V gene are SQVTM and ANQGSEA. V shed 7 bases and J 3 bases; nucleotides not matched to a gene: 3. The CDR3 contains 12 residues. In DNA form, the CDR3 reads TGCAGCGCGGGACAGTACAATCAGCCCCAGCATTTT. It specifies CSAGQYNQPQHF.

The rearrangement links TRBV28 to TRBJ1-5, with 7 bases fitting TRBD1. CDR1 is MDHEN, CDR2 SYDVKM, per germline. J was trimmed by 5 bases and V by 1 base; bases with no gene match: 5. The CDR3 covers 15 residues. The CDR3 loop is CASSLFTGEHQPQHF. As DNA, the CDR3 is TGTGCCAGCAGTTTATTCACAGGGGAACATCAGCCCCAGCATTTT.

The chain joins TRBV19 to TRBJ2-7, with D perhaps TRBD2 (5 bases). Trimming took 1 base from V and 1 from J, leaving 8 bases between them. Germline V lookup: CDR1 LNHDA, CDR2 SQIVND (reference sequence). The CDR3 has 14 residues. DNA for the CDR3: TGTGCCAGTAGTATAGGGCCGGGATCCTACGAGCAGTACTTC. Protein: CASSIGPGSYEQYF.

V and J are TRBV5-4 and TRBJ2-3, with 11 bases that match TRBD2. The CDR3 runs 16 residues. Per the germline V gene, CDR1 is SGHNT and CDR2 is YYREEE (reference sequence). J lost 3 bases, V lost 2 bases, and 5 bases had no gene match. The DNA for the CDR3 is TGTGCCAGCAGCTTTAGCGGGGGGGCCGAGACAGATACGCAGTATTTT. Amino acids: CASSFSGGAETDTQYF.

This clone was seen a single time. V gene TRBV19 combines with J gene TRBJ2-5; no clear D. V lost 3 bases to trimming and J lost 7 bases, with 6 bases between them. The CDR3 sequence is 11 residues long. CDR1 and CDR2 (germline): LNHDA, SQIVND (reference sequence). The DNA for the CDR3 is TGTGCCAGTAGTATTCTAGGGACCCAGTACTTC. Encoded protein: CASSILGTQYF.

J is TRBJ2-7 and V is TRBV19, with D unclear. Germline assignment: CDR1 LNHDA and CDR2 SQIVND (reference sequence). V was cut by 4 bases and J by 4 bases, with 5 bases left in between. The CDR3 is 11 residues long. CDR3 region: CASSNIYEQYF. In DNA form, the CDR3 reads TGTGCCAGTAGTAATATTTACGAGCAGTACTTC.